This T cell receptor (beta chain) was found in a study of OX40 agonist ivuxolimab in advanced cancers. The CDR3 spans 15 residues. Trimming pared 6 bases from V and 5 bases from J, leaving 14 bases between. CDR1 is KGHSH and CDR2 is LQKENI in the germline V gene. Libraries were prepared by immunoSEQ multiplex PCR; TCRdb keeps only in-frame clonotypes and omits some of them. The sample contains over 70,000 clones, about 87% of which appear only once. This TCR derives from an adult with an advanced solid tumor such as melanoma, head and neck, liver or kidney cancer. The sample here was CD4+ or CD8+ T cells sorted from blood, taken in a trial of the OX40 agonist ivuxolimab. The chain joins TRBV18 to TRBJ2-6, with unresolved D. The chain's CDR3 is CASSPIGTRANVLTF. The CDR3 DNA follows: TGTGCCAGCTCGCCGATTGGTACGCGGGCCAACGTCCTGACTTTC.